The rows below give T cell receptor beta chains drawn from one sample of a study of cytomegalovirus exposure and HLA in healthy donors. Clones were sequenced by immunoSEQ multiplex PCR, and TCRdb holds only the in-frame ones, with some missing. Of around 130,000 clones listed, about two thirds are singletons. Sequences were obtained from PBMCs. The receptors here all came from a woman aged 55-69 years in good health and CMV-seropositive. Both conserved end residues are part of each CDR3. The order of the fields is clone size, D gene, J gene, V gene, CDR3 protein, CDR3 DNA. D genes are given only for firm matches. Clone size appears in some rows only: once, few, many, or a class for an expanded clone.

clone_size: few
d_call: NA
j_call: TRBJ2-2
v_call: TRBV7-8
cdr3_aa: CASSRTTTGELFF
cdr3_nt: TGTGCCAGCAGTCGGACTACCACCGGGGAGCTGTTTTTT

clone_size: NA
d_call: TRBD1
j_call: TRBJ1-1
v_call: TRBV27
cdr3_aa: CASSLGTGALNTEAFF
cdr3_nt: TGTGCCAGCAGTCTAGGGACAGGGGCCCTGAACACTGAAGCTTTCTTT

clone_size: NA
d_call: TRBD1
j_call: TRBJ2-1
v_call: TRBV19
cdr3_aa: CASTSGTGGMNEQFF
cdr3_nt: TGTGCCAGTACTTCCGGGACAGGGGGGATGAATGAGCAGTTCTTC

clone_size: NA
d_call: NA
j_call: TRBJ2-5
v_call: TRBV19
cdr3_aa: CASSTRETQYF
cdr3_nt: TGTGCCAGTAGTACTCGAGAGACCCAGTACTTC

clone_size: NA
d_call: NA
j_call: TRBJ2-2
v_call: TRBV7-3
cdr3_aa: CASSLDSQTGELFF
cdr3_nt: TGTGCCAGCAGCTTGGACAGCCAAACCGGGGAGCTGTTTTTT

clone_size: NA
d_call: TRBD1
j_call: TRBJ2-7
v_call: TRBV23-1
cdr3_aa: CASSQSGQGCREQYF
cdr3_nt: TGCGCCAGCAGTCAATCGGGACAGGGATGTAGAGAGCAGTACTTC

clone_size: NA
d_call: NA
j_call: TRBJ2-7
v_call: TRBV5-1
cdr3_aa: CASSLVPGDEQYF
cdr3_nt: TGCGCCAGCAGCTTGGTTCCCGGGGACGAGCAGTACTTC

clone_size: once
d_call: NA
j_call: TRBJ1-1
v_call: TRBV9
cdr3_aa: CASSTGQPNTEAFF
cdr3_nt: TGTGCCAGCAGCACGGGACAACCGAACACTGAAGCTTTCTTT

clone_size: NA
d_call: NA
j_call: TRBJ1-5
v_call: TRBV5-6
cdr3_aa: CASSLNRWTNQPQHF
cdr3_nt: TGTGCCAGCAGCTTAAACAGGTGGACCAATCAGCCCCAGCATTTT

clone_size: NA
d_call: NA
j_call: TRBJ2-2
v_call: TRBV5-6
cdr3_aa: CAGSGGARRNTGELFF
cdr3_nt: TGTGCCGGCTCTGGGGGGGCACGACGAAACACCGGGGAGCTGTTTTTT

clone_size: NA
d_call: TRBD1
j_call: TRBJ2-3
v_call: TRBV9
cdr3_aa: CASRDLGQSTDTQYF
cdr3_nt: TGTGCCAGCAGAGATCTGGGACAGAGCACAGATACGCAGTATTTT

clone_size: NA
d_call: NA
j_call: TRBJ1-5
v_call: TRBV5-1
cdr3_aa: CASRIDSSNQPQHF
cdr3_nt: TGCGCCAGCAGGATTGACAGTAGCAATCAGCCCCAGCATTTT

clone_size: few
d_call: NA
j_call: TRBJ2-1
v_call: TRBV10-2
cdr3_aa: CASRGAPRYNEQFF
cdr3_nt: TGCGCCAGCAGGGGGGCTCCCAGGTACAATGAGCAGTTCTTC

clone_size: few
d_call: NA
j_call: TRBJ1-1
v_call: TRBV7-9
cdr3_aa: CASSLATGKETEAFF
cdr3_nt: TGTGCCAGCAGCTTAGCGACGGGGAAAGAAACTGAAGCTTTCTTT

clone_size: NA
d_call: TRBD1
j_call: TRBJ1-4
v_call: TRBV7-9
cdr3_aa: CASSPRTGVKLFF
cdr3_nt: TGTGCCAGCAGCCCCCGGACAGGGGTTAAACTGTTTTTT

clone_size: NA
d_call: NA
j_call: TRBJ1-6
v_call: TRBV19
cdr3_aa: CASSTGTTWYNSPLHF
cdr3_nt: TGTGCCAGTAGTACAGGGACAACTTGGTATAATTCACCCCTCCACTTT

clone_size: NA
d_call: NA
j_call: TRBJ1-1
v_call: TRBV7-9
cdr3_aa: CSSSSGTDEAFF
cdr3_nt: TGTTCCAGCAGCTCAGGAACAGATGAAGCTTTCTTT

clone_size: NA
d_call: NA
j_call: TRBJ1-5
v_call: TRBV6-5
cdr3_aa: CASRTDYNQPQHF
cdr3_nt: TGTGCCAGCCGGACAGACTACAATCAGCCCCAGCATTTT

clone_size: NA
d_call: TRBD1
j_call: TRBJ2-7
v_call: TRBV5-1
cdr3_aa: CASSLAGTVASYEQYF
cdr3_nt: TGCGCCAGCAGCTTGGCGGGGACAGTAGCCTCCTACGAGCAGTACTTC

clone_size: NA
d_call: NA
j_call: TRBJ1-3
v_call: TRBV4-2
cdr3_aa: CASSQEANSGNTIYF
cdr3_nt: TGTGCCAGCAGCCAAGAAGCCAACTCTGGAAACACCATATATTTT

clone_size: NA
d_call: NA
j_call: TRBJ2-5
v_call: TRBV9
cdr3_aa: CASSPSGYQETQYF
cdr3_nt: TGTGCCAGCAGCCCCTCCGGGTACCAAGAGACCCAGTACTTC

clone_size: NA
d_call: NA
j_call: TRBJ1-1
v_call: TRBV29-1
cdr3_aa: CSVAPGVTEAFF
cdr3_nt: TGCAGCGTTGCCCCAGGGGTTACTGAAGCTTTCTTT